This entry concerns a single TCR beta chain. With 6 bases clipped from V and 0 bases from J, the junction kept 3 bases outside the gene matches. CDR3 length: 15 residues. Germline V gives CDR1 SNHLY, CDR2 FYNNEI. The data are from a study of shared clonotypes between healthy human individuals. Study information: In total, the donors were two women and a few men aged 18 to 49.

Every one of the donors was a Caucasian adult that lived in Nashville, Tennessee. Each unsorted sample relied on roughly 82 million PBMCs as its source of genomic DNA. Method: immunoSEQ multiplex PCR; TCRdb's copy keeps in-frame clones and lacks some. Of a few hundred thousand clones in the sample, 70% to 80% were seen once. V is TRBV2 and J is TRBJ2-3, with 10 nucleotides matching TRBD2. The sequenced sample was PBMCs. The source of this sequence is a woman aged 35 to 49 in good health. Some clones in this sample may be carry-over from other donors' samples. The CDR3 loop is CASSRSGRSTDTQYF. CDR3 DNA sequence: TGTGCCAGCAGCCGTAGCGGGAGGAGCACAGATACGCAGTATTTT.